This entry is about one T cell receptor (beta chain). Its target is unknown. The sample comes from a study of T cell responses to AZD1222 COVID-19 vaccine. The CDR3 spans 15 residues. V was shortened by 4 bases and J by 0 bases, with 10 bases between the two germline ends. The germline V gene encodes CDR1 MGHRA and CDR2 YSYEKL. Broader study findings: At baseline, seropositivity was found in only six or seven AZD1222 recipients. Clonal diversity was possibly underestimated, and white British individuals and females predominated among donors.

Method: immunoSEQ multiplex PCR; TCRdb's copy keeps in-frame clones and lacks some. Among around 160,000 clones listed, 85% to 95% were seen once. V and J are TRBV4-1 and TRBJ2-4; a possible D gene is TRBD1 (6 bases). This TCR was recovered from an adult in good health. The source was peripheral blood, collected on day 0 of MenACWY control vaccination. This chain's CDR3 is CASSPGHLAKNIQYF. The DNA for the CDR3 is TGCGCCAGCAGCCCGGGACATCTAGCCAAAAACATTCAGTACTTC.